This entry describes one TCR beta chain. This clone was observed once. Its specific antigen is unknown. The sample holds no much larger clone one base away, and base qualities are not on file. This sample was taken from a study of blood T cell repertoires in COVID-19 (TCRdb year 2020). A note on the overall study: Samples from collaborators originated in the United States, Italy and Spain and spanned both the acute and convalescent phases of COVID-19. The material from the prospective study consisted of cDNA or gDNA derived from T cells, B-cell-depleted T cells, or PBMCs. The dataset comprised deeply sampled blood TCRbeta repertoires from subjects exposed to, actively infected with, or recovered from COVID-19. A freely available public database, intended as a resource for researchers studying the immune response to SARS-CoV-2, is where the repertoires were released. Samples came from the ongoing ImmuneRACE study (first 160 participants) plus 1,254 subjects from 6 global collaborators. Sample metadata almost always included a de-identified subject ID, COVID-19 status, age in years and sex. Where available, HLA class I and class II types were obtained from metadata supplied by the sample provider rather than from assay-based typing. The paper's findings and limits, for the study overall: The quantity of clinical and demographic metadata differed by source and by participant and was supplied without curation.

The immunoSEQ Assay, a bias-controlled multiplex PCR, was used to amplify TCRbeta CDR3 regions from genomic DNA. Regarding the original processing steps: The number of nucleated cells in each sample was estimated from the amplification of reference gene primers within the assay. To quantify the absolute abundance of each unique TCRbeta CDR3 rearrangement, sequence reads were collapsed and filtered. Productive Simpson clonality was computed per sample as the square root of Simpson's diversity index over productive rearrangements. The immuneACCESS repertoire file appears here via TCRdb, limited to in-frame rearrangements. These files lack a portion of the clones; in checked studies, under half of the deficit traces to unresolved V genes, and the cause of the others is not known. V, J and clone size reflect that table, while D and trimming were determined from the DNA. The sample table lists under 450,000 clones, roughly four fifths of them with a count of one. 5% to 5.5% of the sample goes to the ten largest clones.

Participants in the prospective study were enrolled through a virtual design, were aged roughly 18 to 100 years, and lived in 24 United States geographic areas. In the prospective study, participants were assigned to cohorts based on the clinical history participants reported in a screening survey and a study questionnaire. Recovered participants in ImmuneRACE Cohort 3 were defined by two consecutive negative NP/OP PCR tests, clearance by a healthcare professional, or resolution of symptoms. In the prospective study, whole blood, serum and a nasopharyngeal or oropharyngeal swab were collected from each participant by mobile phlebotomists. Participants in the prospective study had the option to provide additional blood draws and questionnaires over a 2-month period. Prospective study blood samples were shipped either frozen or at room temperature before DNA extraction. V lost 3 bases and J lost 13 bases, and the count of bases not matched to a germline gene is 10. As encoded in the germline V gene, CDR1 is SGDLS while CDR2 is YYNGEE. The cysteine opens and the phenylalanine closes a CDR3 of 14 amino acids. Only the CDR3 region is kept as DNA, spanning 42 bases read in frame from base 1.

Rearrangement joined TRBV9 to TRBJ1-6; TRBD1 agrees with 7 junctional bases. This clonotype was sampled from a woman in her forties or fifties who had recovered from COVID-19. The sequencing sample was made of PBMCs or T cells enriched from blood (not recorded which). The nucleotide sequence is TGTGCCAGCAGCGGGACGGACCGAGGGGGCCCCCTCCACTTT. Translated, it reads CASSGTDRGGPLHF.